Shown below are 30 T cell receptor beta chains from a single sample sequenced in a study of T cells in Graves' hyperthyroidism and ophthalmopathy. RNA transcripts yielded amplified TCR beta CDR3 regions. Using the HTBI primer set, a first-round RT-PCR was run on the TCR CDR3. TCRdb re-analysed the multiplex PCR reads in MiXCR, keeping a single row per CDR3 protein. The profile shows roughly 840,000 distinct CDR3 sequences, approximately 40% of them singletons. The sample taken for sequencing was blood. The origin of the receptors is a man younger than 30 with Graves' hyperthyroidism.

Notes on this clonotype: A read error may explain this, as a much larger clone is one base away. The genes are TRBV19 and TRBJ2-2; D is ambiguous. The V end lost 3 bases, the J end lost 3 bases, and 8 bases lay between the germline ends. From germline, CDR1 is LNHDA and CDR2 SQIVND (reference sequence). This CDR3 has 14 residues. The CDR3 nucleotides read TGTGCCAGTAGTATTGGTCAGCACACCGGGGAGCTGTTTTTT. Encoded protein: CASSIGQHTGELFF. Based on the CDR3 plus reference TRBV19 and TRBJ2-2, the full variable domain is DGGITQSPKYLFRKEGQNVTLSCEQNLNHDAMYWYRQDPGQGLRLIYYSQIVNDFQKGDIAEGYSVSREKKESFPLTVTSAQKNPTAFYLCASSIGQHTGELFFGEGSRLTVL.

A few counts support this clonotype. The chain employs TRBV2 and TRBJ1-1, with 8 bases fitting TRBD1. CDR1 and CDR2 (germline): SNHLY, FYNNEI. CDR3 length: 16 residues. The ends lost 3 bases at V and 1 base at J; junction bases unmatched: 7. In DNA, the CDR3 is TGTGCCAGCAGTGACGGTGACAGGGGCCCGAACACTGAAGCTTTCTTT. Its protein product is CASSDGDRGPNTEAFF. The complete variable domain, with remaining parts taken from reference TRBV2 and TRBJ1-1, reads EPEVTQTPSHQVTQMGQEVILRCVPISNHLYFYWYRQILGQKVEFLVSFYNNEISEKSEIFDDQFSVERPDGSNFTLKIRSTKLEDSAMYFCASSDGDRGPNTEAFFGQGTRLTVV.

This clonotype turned up a few times. The V and J genes are TRBV12-3 or TRBV12-4 and TRBJ2-5; D not resolved. V was pared by 1 base and J by 4 bases, with 19 bases between. There are 17 residues in the CDR3. The CDR3 sequence is CASSLGRQLLGAETQYF. The CDR3 DNA follows: TGTGCCAGCAGTTTAGGTCGGCAACTCCTCGGAGCAGAGACCCAGTACTTC.

This clonotype has a count of ten or more. This chain joins TRBV10-2 and TRBJ2-2; possible D gene TRBD2, 6 bases. From germline, CDR1 is WSHSY and CDR2 SAAADI. The V end was cut by 4 bases, the J end by 5 bases, with 11 bases between. The CDR3 contains 14 residues. The CDR3, as DNA: TGCGCCAGCAGTGCGGGACTCCCGACCGGGGAGCTGTTTTTT. Protein sequence: CASSAGLPTGELFF.

The rearrangement joins TRBV7-2 to TRBJ1-4; no clear D. In germline, CDR1 is SGHTA, CDR2 FQGNSA. The CDR3 is 14 residues long. Trimming removed 5 bases from V and 8 bases from J, with 15 bases in between. CDR3 sequence: CASSREAREEKLFF. The CDR3 DNA reads TGTGCCAGCAGCCGCGAGGCTCGGGAGGAAAAACTGTTTTTT.

There are many counts of this clonotype. V and J are TRBV2 and TRBJ1-5; 11 nucleotides match TRBD1. V lost 9 bases and J lost 4; bases outside the gene matches: 5. The CDR3 covers 14 residues. The germline CDR1 and CDR2 sequences are SNHLY and FYNNEI. CDR3: CASAGDRGNQPQHF. CDR3 DNA: TGTGCCAGTGCTGGGGACAGGGGGAATCAGCCCCAGCATTTT.

The chain recombines TRBV7-9 with TRBJ2-1; TRBD2 aligns across 7 bases. CDR3 length equals 16 residues. The trim removed 6 bases at V and 5 bases at J, leaving 13 bases unmatched. From germline, CDR1 is SEHNR and CDR2 FQNEAQ (reference sequence). CDR3 region: CASRLVGGSFDNEQFF. DNA of the CDR3: TGTGCCAGCAGGTTGGTGGGCGGGAGTTTCGACAATGAGCAGTTCTTC.

J is TRBJ2-7 and V is TRBV20-1, with TRBD2 as a possible D gene (6 bases). V lost 2 bases and J lost 3, with 14 bases in between. The CDR3 runs to 14 residues. Germline CDR1 reads DFQATT; CDR2 reads SNEGSKA (reference sequence). CDR3 amino acids: CSARPGELDYEQYF. CDR3 bases: TGCAGTGCTAGACCGGGAGAGTTGGACTACGAGCAGTACTTC.

The chain combines TRBV7-9 with TRBJ2-5, with no clear D. V lost 5 bases and J 9 bases, leaving 16 bases between the germline ends. CDR3 length: 13 residues. Germline V gene sequence: CDR1 SEHNR, CDR2 FQNEAQ (reference sequence). The CDR3 DNA reads TGTGCCAGCAGCAGAGGTGAATTGCAGCCCCAGTACTTC. Amino acids: CASSRGELQPQYF.

V is TRBV5-1 and J is TRBJ2-5, with 9 bases fitting TRBD1. V trimming: 3 bases; J trimming: 13 bases; junction bases outside the gene matches: 19. CDR1 is SGHRS and CDR2 is YFSETQ in the germline V gene. The CDR3 covers 16 residues. The CDR3 coding sequence is TGCGCCAGCAGCTCGAGCGGGACAGGGTCCACCGGGGAGCTGTACTTC. Encoded protein: CASSSSGTGSTGELYF.

This chain joins TRBV12-3 or TRBV12-4 and TRBJ1-2; D is ambiguous. V lost 3 bases and J 6 bases, leaving 8 bases between the germline ends. The CDR3 is 12 residues long. The CDR3 DNA sequence: TGTGCCAGCAGTTTTTTGCGGAATGGCTACACCTTC. This codes for CASSFLRNGYTF.

V and J are TRBV20-1 and TRBJ2-7; D tentatively reads TRBD1 or TRBD2 (5 bases each). Trimming took 0 bases from V and 9 from J, leaving 15 bases between them. Germline V CDR1 and CDR2: DFQATT, SNEGSKA (reference sequence). This CDR3 is built from 13 residues. The chain's CDR3 is CSAREGTPLVQYF. In DNA form, the CDR3 reads TGCAGTGCTAGAGAGGGGACCCCCCTTGTGCAGTACTTC.

Comments on this clonotype: This sequence may be a read error, since a much larger clone differs from it by one base. J is TRBJ2-7 and V is TRBV9; TRBD1 aligns across 8 bases. This CDR3 contains 14 residues. CDR1 is SGDLS, CDR2 YYNGEE, per germline. V dropped 0 bases and J dropped 9; count of bases not matched to a gene: 8. The CDR3 sequence: CASSVGGQGEGQYF. CDR3 DNA: TGTGCCAGCAGCGTAGGCGGACAGGGTGAAGGGCAGTACTTC.

This clonotype is a singleton in its sample. A much larger clone differs by one base, so this may be a read error. V gene TRBV7-9 combines with J gene TRBJ1-1, with D possibly TRBD1 on 5 matching bases. The CDR3 totals 13 residues. Germline lookup yields CDR1 SEHNR and CDR2 FQNEAQ (reference sequence). The CDR3 here is CASSPAGDTEASF. The CDR3 bases are TGTGCCAGCAGCCCCGCGGGGGATACTGAAGCTTCCTTT.

This clonotype was observed once. V and J are TRBV29-1 and TRBJ2-5; weak D call: TRBD2 (5 bases). The germline V gene has CDR1 SQVTM and CDR2 ANQGSEA. Trimming shortened V by 3 bases and J by 9 bases, and 11 bases separated the two germline ends. The CDR3 contains 11 residues. CDR3 protein: CSVDPVEAQYF. The CDR3 nucleotides read TGCAGCGTTGACCCGGTGGAGGCCCAGTACTTC.

This clonotype was observed many times. This chain links TRBV29-1 with TRBJ2-7; 9 positions agree with TRBD1. This CDR3 is built from 14 residues. The V segment lost 5 bases and the J segment 5 bases; nucleotides outside the gene matches: 10. From germline, CDR1 is SQVTM and CDR2 ANQGSEA. The CDR3 DNA reads as TGCAGCGTTTCAGGGACAGGGATCATCGACGAGCAGTACTTC. This sequence encodes CSVSGTGIIDEQYF.

This chain links TRBV7-2 with TRBJ1-1; no definite D call. V was cut by 5 bases and J by 3 bases, with 13 bases left in between. The CDR3 totals 14 residues. Germline V gene lookup returns CDR1 SGHTA and CDR2 FQGNSA. The CDR3 region has the DNA TGTGCCAGCAGCCTGGGCATCGGGGACACTGAAGCTTTCTTT. This encodes CASSLGIGDTEAFF.

This chain connects TRBV7-6 to TRBJ2-7; maybe TRBD2 (6 bases). The V gene lost 6 bases and the J gene lost 5 bases, with 17 bases spanning the gap. Germline V gene lookup returns CDR1 SGHVS and CDR2 FNYEAQ. This CDR3 has 14 amino acids. Written as DNA, the CDR3 is TGTGCCAGCAGTCGGGGGACGGGGTGGCACGAGCAGTACTTC. Its protein is CASSRGTGWHEQYF.

In this sample, this clonotype turned up a few times. This rearrangement joins TRBV19 to TRBJ1-4; 8 bases line up with TRBD1. V gave up 4 bases and J gave up 7 bases; unmatched junction bases: 5. The germline gives CDR1 LNHDA, CDR2 SQIVND (reference sequence). This CDR3 contains 14 residues. DNA of the CDR3: TGTGCCAGTAGTAGACGGACAGGGAGTGAAAAACTGTTTTTT. Amino acids: CASSRRTGSEKLFF.

V gene TRBV7-9 combines with J gene TRBJ2-7; a weak D match, TRBD1 (6 bases). The ends were cut back, 8 bases at V and 3 bases at J, with 17 bases in the middle. This CDR3 is built from 14 residues. Germline V gene lookup returns CDR1 SEHNR and CDR2 FQNEAQ (reference sequence). The CDR3 spells CASSQGSQFYEQYF. CDR3 bases: TGTGCCAGCTCACAGGGTTCACAGTTCTACGAGCAGTACTTC.

The rearrangement uses TRBV6-6 and TRBJ1-5, with D unclear. V lost 6 bases, J lost 0 bases, and 15 bases lay in between. Looked up from germline, CDR1 is MNHNY and CDR2 is SVGAGI (reference sequence). The CDR3 runs to 16 residues. This CDR3 reads CASSHSLELSNQPQHF. CDR3 sequence (DNA): TGTGCCAGCAGCCATTCCCTGGAGCTTAGCAATCAGCCCCAGCATTTT.

This clonotype came up a few times. The chain carries TRBV10-3 and TRBJ2-7; D might be TRBD2 (5 bases). The CDR3 runs to 12 residues. Trimming cost V 10 bases and J 7 bases, with 17 bases left between them. Germline CDR1 ENHRY, CDR2 SYGVKD. DNA of the CDR3: TGTGCCAGCACTACCGGGGTTGGAGAGCAGTACTTC. This gives the protein CASTTGVGEQYF.

There are a few counts of this clonotype. CDR3 amino acids: CSARAEMANYGYTF. The DNA of the CDR3 is TGCAGTGCTAGAGCAGAGATGGCTAACTATGGCTACACCTTC. The chain recombines TRBV20-1 with TRBJ1-2, with D uncertain. The CDR3 length is 14 residues. Germline V lookup: CDR1 DFQATT, CDR2 SNEGSKA (reference sequence). V gave up 1 base and J gave up 0 bases, with 9 bases separating them.

This clonotype was counted between two and nine times. This rearrangement joins TRBV5-8 to TRBJ1-5, with D hard to call. The CDR3 has 14 amino acids. Trimming removed 4 bases from V and 7 bases from J, with 15 bases in between. The germline CDR1 and CDR2 sequences are SGHTS and YDEGEE. The CDR3 protein is CASSQDIGWQPQHF. For the CDR3, the DNA is TGTGCCAGCAGCCAAGATATCGGGTGGCAGCCCCAGCATTTT.

The chain joins TRBV7-2 to TRBJ2-7, with no clear D. The CDR3 spans 13 residues. Germline CDR1 and CDR2: SGHTA and FQGNSA. V lost 4 bases and J lost 5, with 12 bases in between. This CDR3 is CASSSRGRHEQYF. The CDR3 DNA reads as TGTGCCAGCAGCTCAAGAGGTAGGCACGAGCAGTACTTC.

This clonotype was counted ten times or more. CDR3 coding DNA: TGCAGCGTTTCCACACTTTCCTCTGGAAACACCATATATTTT. It yields the protein CSVSTLSSGNTIYF. V usage is TRBV29-1 and J usage is TRBJ1-3; unclear D gene. V lost 5 bases and J 0 bases, leaving 11 bases between the germline ends. CDR3 length: 14 residues. Germline values: CDR1 SQVTM, CDR2 ANQGSEA.

The chain links TRBV7-8 to TRBJ2-7; 10 bases line up with TRBD2. The CDR3 is made up of 15 amino acids. The J segment lost 2 bases and the V segment lost 5 bases, leaving 6 bases of the junction unmatched. CDR1 and CDR2 from the germline V gene are SGHVS and FQNEAQ. The DNA for the CDR3 is TGTGCCAGCAGCACCCGACTAGCGGGCCCCTACGAGCAGTACTTC. It codes for CASSTRLAGPYEQYF. Full variable domain (missing parts from reference TRBV7-8 and TRBJ2-7): GAGVSQSPRYKVAKRGQDVALRCDPISGHVSLFWYQQALGQGPEFLTYFQNEAQLDKSGLPSDRFFAERPEGSVSTLKIQRTQQEDSAVYLCASSTRLAGPYEQYFGPGTRLTVT.

A word on this clonotype: Germline is not matched at one junction end, which may reflect a read error. The chain employs TRBV10-3 and TRBJ2-7; the D gene is possibly TRBD2 (6 bases). CDR3 length equals 15 residues. The V gene's germline CDR1 is ENHRY and CDR2 SYGVKD. The CDR3 here is CASSSLLAGTYEQYF. The CDR3, as DNA: TGTGCCAGCAGTTCCCTACTAGCAGGGACCTACGAGCAGTACTTC.

The chain uses TRBV20-1 and TRBJ2-3; TRBD2 matches 12 bases. The junction had 5 bases not matched to a gene; V was cut back by 8 bases and J by 2 bases. This CDR3 spans 14 amino acids. Germline CDR1 DFQATT, CDR2 SNEGSKA (reference sequence). This chain's CDR3 is CSLGLAGFTDTQYF. Here the CDR3 DNA reads TGCAGTCTTGGACTAGCGGGGTTCACAGATACGCAGTATTTT.

Concerning this clonotype: This may stem from a read error, because a much larger clone lies one nucleotide away. The CDR3: CANSQTSGGYEQYF. The CDR3 nucleotides read TGTGCCAACAGCCAGACGAGCGGGGGGTACGAGCAGTACTTC. The chain is built from TRBV7-9 and TRBJ2-7; 9 positions match TRBD2. The CDR3 is 14 amino acids. Germline V gene sequence: CDR1 SEHNR, CDR2 FQNEAQ (reference sequence).